The source of this TCR beta chain is a study of T cell responses to AZD1222 COVID-19 vaccine. Researchers grouped second doses given at about 4 or about 12 weeks into one pool. Study results and caveats: Donors skewed white British and female; clonal diversity was possibly underestimated. Once two AZD1222 doses were given, Spike-specific TCR breadth and depth went up. In all cases, repertoires were sampled only after the peak T cell response.

TCRdb keeps only in-frame clones here, not all; method: immunoSEQ multiplex PCR. The table has roughly 80,000 clones, 85% to 90% seen once. As for this clone: Antigen unknown.

Germline assignment: CDR1 GTSNPN and CDR2 SVGIG (reference sequence). This CDR3 comprises 12 residues. The ends were cut back, 1 base at V and 4 bases at J, with 5 bases in the middle. The origin of this receptor is an adult who received the AZD1222 COVID-19 vaccine. Sequencing used peripheral blood, obtained 28 days after the second AZD1222 dose. This chain uses TRBV30 with TRBJ1-3; D not resolved. CDR3 amino acids: CAWSASGNTIYF. CDR3 coding DNA: TGTGCCTGGAGTGCTTCCGGAAACACCATATATTTT.